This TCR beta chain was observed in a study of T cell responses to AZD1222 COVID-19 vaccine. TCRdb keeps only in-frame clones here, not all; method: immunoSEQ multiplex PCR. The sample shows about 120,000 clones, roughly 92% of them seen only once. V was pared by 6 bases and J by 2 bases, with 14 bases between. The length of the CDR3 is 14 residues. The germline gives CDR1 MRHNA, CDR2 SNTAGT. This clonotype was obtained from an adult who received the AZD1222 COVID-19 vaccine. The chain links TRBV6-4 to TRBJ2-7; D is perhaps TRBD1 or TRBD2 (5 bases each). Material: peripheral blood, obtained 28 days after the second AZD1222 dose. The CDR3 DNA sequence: TGTGCCAGCAGAAGGGACGTATCAGCCTACGAGCAGTACTTC. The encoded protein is CASRRDVSAYEQYF.